The 6 T cell receptor beta chains given below trace back to one sample, sequenced in a study of T cell responses to AZD1222 COVID-19 vaccine. Profiled with immunoSEQ multiplex PCR; TCRdb holds only in-frame clones, not every one. The sample carries some 70,000 clones, approximately 85% recorded once. Sequences were derived from peripheral blood, sampled on day 0 of AZD1222 vaccination. These receptors were obtained from an adult in good health.

This clone came up once. V and J are TRBV5-1 and TRBJ2-4, with 8 bases that match TRBD2. The V and J ends lost 0 bases and 3 bases, in that order; junction bases with no gene match: 2. The CDR3 loop spans 15 amino acids. The germline CDR1 and CDR2 sequences are SGHRS and YFSETQ. The CDR3, as DNA: TGCGCCAGCAGCTTGGAGGCGGGAGGCAAAAACATTCAGTACTTC. Protein sequence: CASSLEAGGKNIQYF.

V usage is TRBV5-5 and J usage is TRBJ2-7, with 15 bases that match TRBD2. In germline, CDR1 is SGHKS, CDR2 YYEKEE (reference sequence). CDR3 size: 16 residues. J was trimmed by 6 bases and V by 1 base; bases with no gene match: 5. For the CDR3, the DNA is TGTGCCAGCAGCTTGTCCTGGACTAGCGGGGGGGTCGAGCAGTACTTC. Its translation: CASSLSWTSGGVEQYF.

V gene TRBV11-3 combines with J gene TRBJ2-5, with D perhaps TRBD2 (6 bases). Trimming removed 1 base at V and 5 bases at J, with 14 bases between. Germline loops: CDR1 SGHNT, CDR2 YENEEA. This CDR3 spans 15 amino acids. CDR3 nucleotide sequence: TGTGCCAGCAGCTTAGGCCGGGGGTCCAGGGAGACCCAGTACTTC. Its translation is CASSLGRGSRETQYF.

The chain carries TRBV5-1 and TRBJ1-2; TRBD1 might be the D (5 bases). This CDR3 spans 16 amino acids. Germline CDR1 SGHRS, CDR2 YFSETQ. V was trimmed by 0 bases and J by 7 bases, leaving 19 bases between them. This chain's CDR3 is CASSLGWAGMAVGYTF. The CDR3 DNA is TGCGCCAGCAGCTTGGGTTGGGCAGGGATGGCTGTTGGCTACACCTTC.

The chain carries TRBV2 and TRBJ1-1, with D perhaps matching TRBD1 (6 bases). Germline CDR1 reads SNHLY; CDR2 reads FYNNEI. The CDR3 length is 14 residues. Trimming cost V 8 bases and J 0 bases, with 13 bases left between them. Here the CDR3 DNA reads TGTGCCAGCGGATACAGGGTCTTGAACACTGAAGCTTTCTTT. This encodes CASGYRVLNTEAFF.

This clone was seen just once. The chain carries TRBV12-5 and TRBJ2-1, with a possible D match to TRBD2 (5 bases). V was cut by 6 bases and J by 10 bases, with 19 bases left in between. There are 14 residues in the CDR3. Germline V gene data show CDR1 as LGHNT and CDR2 as FRNRAP. CDR3 DNA sequence: TGTGCTAGTGGCCTCCTGTTGGTAACGGGGGAGCAGTTCTTC. Translating gives CASGLLLVTGEQFF.